The clone carrying this TCR beta chain was counted a few times. Its cognate antigen is unknown. A much more abundant neighbour one base away suggests this may be a read error. The entry originates in a study of molecular identifiers for immune sequencing clone quantification. TCRdb reprocessed the PCR reads via MiXCR and lists one record per CDR3 protein. The repertoire holds approximately 40,000 distinct CDR3 sequences, with roughly 20% as singletons. Naive CD8 T cells were FACS-sorted by CD8+CD4-CCR7+CD45RA+ markers. Germline values: CDR1 MNHEY, CDR2 SVGAGI. The CDR3 covers 13 residues. The study, taken as a whole, reports: Effector cells kept over 98% of their molecules in clones above 20 RNA copies, while naive cells kept under 1% there. Highly expanded clone sizes could be underestimated through barcode sharing by identical TCR molecules.

The sequencing sample was made of naive CD8+ T cells from blood, with Jurkat cell RNA spiked in. Subset in this sample: FACS-sorted CD8+CD4-CCR7+CD45RA+ naive T cells. The chain has TRBV6-5 and TRBJ2-1, with D perhaps TRBD1 (6 bases). This TCR was sampled from a human donor in good health. Some libraries in this study had Jurkat cell RNA spiked in. DNA of the CDR3: TGTACCAGCAGTTCACAGGGTTACAATGAGCAGTTCTTC. This sequence encodes CTSSSQGYNEQFF.